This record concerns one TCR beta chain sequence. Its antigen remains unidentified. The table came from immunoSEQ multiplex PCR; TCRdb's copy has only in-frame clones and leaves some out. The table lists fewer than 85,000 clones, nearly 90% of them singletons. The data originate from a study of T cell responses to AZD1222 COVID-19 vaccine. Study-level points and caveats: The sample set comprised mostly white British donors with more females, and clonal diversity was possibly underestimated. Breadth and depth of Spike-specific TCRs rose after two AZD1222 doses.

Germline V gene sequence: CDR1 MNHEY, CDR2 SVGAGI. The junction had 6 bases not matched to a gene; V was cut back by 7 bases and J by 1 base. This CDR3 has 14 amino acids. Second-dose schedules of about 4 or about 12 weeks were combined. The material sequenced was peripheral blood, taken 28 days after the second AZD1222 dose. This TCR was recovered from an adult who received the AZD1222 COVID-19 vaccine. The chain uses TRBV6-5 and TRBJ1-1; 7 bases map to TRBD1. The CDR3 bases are TGTGCCAGCACCCAAGGGGGCTCGAACACTGAAGCTTTCTTT. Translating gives CASTQGGSNTEAFF.